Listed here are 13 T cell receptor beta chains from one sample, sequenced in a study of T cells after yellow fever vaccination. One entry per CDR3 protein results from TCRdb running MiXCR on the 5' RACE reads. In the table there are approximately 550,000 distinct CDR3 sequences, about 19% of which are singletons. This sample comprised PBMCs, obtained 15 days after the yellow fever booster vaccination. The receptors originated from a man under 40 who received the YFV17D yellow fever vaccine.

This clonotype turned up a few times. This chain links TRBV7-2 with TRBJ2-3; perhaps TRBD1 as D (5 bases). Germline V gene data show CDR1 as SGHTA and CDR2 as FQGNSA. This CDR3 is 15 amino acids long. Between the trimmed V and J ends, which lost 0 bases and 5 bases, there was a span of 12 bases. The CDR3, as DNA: TGTGCCAGCAGCTTAGCGCCGGGTAGGGGAGATACGCAGTATTTT. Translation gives CASSLAPGRGDTQYF.

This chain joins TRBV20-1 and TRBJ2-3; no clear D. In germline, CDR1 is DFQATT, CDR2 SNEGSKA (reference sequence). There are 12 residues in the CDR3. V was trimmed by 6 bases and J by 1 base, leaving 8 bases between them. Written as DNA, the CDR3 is TGCAGTGCAGGGCTCGGCACAGATACGCAGTATTTT. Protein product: CSAGLGTDTQYF.

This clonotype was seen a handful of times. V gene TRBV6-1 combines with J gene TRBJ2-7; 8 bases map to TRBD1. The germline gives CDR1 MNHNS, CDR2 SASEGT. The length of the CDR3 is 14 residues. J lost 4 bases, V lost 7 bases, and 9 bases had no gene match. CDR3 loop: CASTDGQGAYEQYF. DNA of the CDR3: TGTGCCAGCACCGACGGGCAGGGGGCGTACGAGCAGTACTTC.

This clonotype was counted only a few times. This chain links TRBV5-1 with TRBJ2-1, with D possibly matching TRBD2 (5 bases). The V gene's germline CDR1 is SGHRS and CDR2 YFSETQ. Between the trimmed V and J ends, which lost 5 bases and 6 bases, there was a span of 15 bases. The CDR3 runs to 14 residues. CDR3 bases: TGCGCCAGCAGTTCGGACTTTTCCCCCAATGAGCAGTTCTTC. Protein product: CASSSDFSPNEQFF.

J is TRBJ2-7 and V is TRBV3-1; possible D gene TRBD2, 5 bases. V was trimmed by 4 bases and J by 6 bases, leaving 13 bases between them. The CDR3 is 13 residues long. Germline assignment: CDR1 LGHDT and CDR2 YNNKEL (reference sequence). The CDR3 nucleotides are TGTGCCAGCAGCCCCGATGTGGCGGGCGAGCAGTACTTC. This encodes CASSPDVAGEQYF.

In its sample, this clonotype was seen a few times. CDR3 loop: CASSRELAGNEQFF. CDR3 nucleotides: TGTGCCAGCAGTCGGGAGTTGGCCGGCAATGAGCAGTTCTTC. The chain employs TRBV7-2 and TRBJ2-1, with D perhaps TRBD2 (6 bases). With 6 bases removed from V and 6 bases from J, the gap between germline ends came to 15 bases. Germline V gives CDR1 SGHTA, CDR2 FQGNSA. The CDR3 extends over 14 amino acids.

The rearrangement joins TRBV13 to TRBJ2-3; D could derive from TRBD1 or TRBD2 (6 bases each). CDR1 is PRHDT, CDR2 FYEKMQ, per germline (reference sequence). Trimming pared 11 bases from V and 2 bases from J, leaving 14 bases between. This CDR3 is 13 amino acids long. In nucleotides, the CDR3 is TGTGCCGGGGGGCCGAGAGACACAGATACGCAGTATTTT. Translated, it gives CAGGPRDTDTQYF. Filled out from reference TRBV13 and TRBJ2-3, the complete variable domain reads AAGVIQSPRHLIKEKRETATLKCYPIPRHDTVYWYQQGPGQDPQFLISFYEKMQSDKGSIPDRFSAQQFSDYHSELNMSSLELGDSALYFCAGGPRDTDTQYFGPGTRLTVL.

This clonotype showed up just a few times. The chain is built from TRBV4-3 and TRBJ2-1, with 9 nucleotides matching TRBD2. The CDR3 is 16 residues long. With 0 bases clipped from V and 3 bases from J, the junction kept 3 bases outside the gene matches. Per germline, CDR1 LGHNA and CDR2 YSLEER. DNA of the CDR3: TGCGCCAGCAGCCAAGAAAGTAGCGGGGGCTACAATGAGCAGTTCTTC. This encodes CASSQESSGGYNEQFF.

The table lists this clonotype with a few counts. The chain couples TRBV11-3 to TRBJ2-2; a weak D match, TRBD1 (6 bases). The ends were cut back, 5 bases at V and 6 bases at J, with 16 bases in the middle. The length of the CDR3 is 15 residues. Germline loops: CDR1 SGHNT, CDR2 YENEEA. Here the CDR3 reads CASSPTGTSPGELFF. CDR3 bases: TGTGCCAGCAGCCCGACCGGGACATCGCCCGGGGAGCTGTTTTTT.

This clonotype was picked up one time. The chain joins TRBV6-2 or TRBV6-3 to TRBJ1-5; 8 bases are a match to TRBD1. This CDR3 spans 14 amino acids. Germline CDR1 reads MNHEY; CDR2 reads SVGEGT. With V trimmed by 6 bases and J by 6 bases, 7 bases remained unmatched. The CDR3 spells CASRYGQGTQPQHF. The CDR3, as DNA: TGTGCCAGCAGATATGGACAGGGAACTCAGCCCCAGCATTTT.

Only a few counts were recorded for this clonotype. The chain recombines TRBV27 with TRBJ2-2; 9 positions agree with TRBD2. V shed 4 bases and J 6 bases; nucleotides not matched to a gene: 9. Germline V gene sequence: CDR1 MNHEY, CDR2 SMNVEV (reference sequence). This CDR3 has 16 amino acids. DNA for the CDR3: TGTGCCAGCAGTTCCTATAGCGGGAGTTGGGCCGGGGAGCTGTTTTTT. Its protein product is CASSSYSGSWAGELFF.

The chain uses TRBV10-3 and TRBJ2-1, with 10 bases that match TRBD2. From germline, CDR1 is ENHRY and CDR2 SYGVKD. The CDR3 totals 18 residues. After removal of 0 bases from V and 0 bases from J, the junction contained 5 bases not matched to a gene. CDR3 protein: CAISESLLAGGSYNEQFF. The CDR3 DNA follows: TGTGCCATCAGTGAGTCCCTCTTAGCGGGAGGCTCCTACAATGAGCAGTTCTTC.

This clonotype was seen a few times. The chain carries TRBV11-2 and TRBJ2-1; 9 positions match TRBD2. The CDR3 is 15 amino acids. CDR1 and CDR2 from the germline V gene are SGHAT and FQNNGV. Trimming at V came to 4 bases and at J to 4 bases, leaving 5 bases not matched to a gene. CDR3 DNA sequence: TGTGCCAGCAGCTCCCTCCTAGCGGGGTACAATGAGCAGTTCTTC. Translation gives CASSSLLAGYNEQFF.